Below, 25 T cell receptor beta chains from the same sample are listed, as sequenced in a study of post-analysis software for immune sequencing data. What these receptors recognize is not known. General study points: Patients showed TRBV5-6, TRBV5-1 and TRBV20-1 among roughly 5 TRBV segments more frequent than in controls.

cDNA libraries for TCR beta contained unique molecular identifiers. TCRdb processed the PCR reads anew with MiXCR; each CDR3 protein has one entry. The sample holds roughly 540,000 distinct CDR3 sequences, approximately 31% seen once. The source material was blood. Receptors originate from a girl under 18 with multiple sclerosis.

This chain links TRBV11-2 with TRBJ2-3; a possible D gene is TRBD2 (5 bases). Germline values: CDR1 SGHAT, CDR2 FQNNGV. V was shortened by 4 bases and J by 6 bases, with 14 bases between the two germline ends. The CDR3 loop spans 14 amino acids. DNA for the CDR3: TGTGCCAGCAGCTCAGGACTCGCCGAGGATACGCAGTATTTT. This gives the protein CASSSGLAEDTQYF.

This clonotype was seen more than once but under ten times. The V and J genes are TRBV6-6 and TRBJ2-3; 9 nucleotides line up with TRBD1. The CDR3 has 15 residues. The V segment lost 2 bases and the J segment 2 bases; nucleotides outside the gene matches: 2. Germline V lookup: CDR1 MNHNY, CDR2 SVGAGI (reference sequence). CDR3 bases: TGTGCCAGCAGTTACAGGACAGGGGTCACAGATACGCAGTATTTT. It is translated as CASSYRTGVTDTQYF.

The chain employs TRBV29-1 and TRBJ1-2; D call uncertain. The ends were cut back, 0 bases at V and 8 bases at J, with 13 bases in the middle. Germline V gene data show CDR1 as SQVTM and CDR2 as ANQGSEA. CDR3 length: 13 residues. This chain's CDR3 is CSVEDGVSQGYTF. The CDR3 region has the DNA TGCAGCGTTGAAGATGGCGTCTCGCAGGGCTACACCTTC.

This clonotype was observed a few times. This chain links TRBV18 with TRBJ1-1; the D gene is possibly TRBD1 (5 bases). The V end was cut by 5 bases, the J end by 4 bases, with 14 bases between. The length of the CDR3 is 14 residues. In germline, CDR1 is KGHSH, CDR2 LQKENI. Here the CDR3 DNA reads TGTGCCAGCTCAACAGGACTCGAGGCCACTGAAGCTTTCTTT. Its translation: CASSTGLEATEAFF.

The chain uses TRBV29-1 and TRBJ2-5, with a possible D match to TRBD2 (6 bases). Germline V CDR1 and CDR2: SQVTM, ANQGSEA. Between the trimmed V and J ends, which lost 4 bases and 5 bases, there was a span of 17 bases. The CDR3 totals 14 residues. CDR3 residues: CSVVDRESWETQYF. CDR3 coding DNA: TGCAGCGTTGTCGATCGGGAGTCTTGGGAGACCCAGTACTTC. Supplemented by reference TRBV29-1 and TRBJ2-5, the full variable domain reads SAVISQKPSRDICQRGTSLTIQCQVDSQVTMMFWYRQQPGQSLTLIATANQGSEATYESGFVIDKFPISRPNLTFSTLTVSNMSPEDSSIYLCSVVDRESWETQYFGPGTRLLVL.

This clonotype was recorded many times. V usage is TRBV27 and J usage is TRBJ1-2; D perhaps matches TRBD1 (5 bases). V lost 3 bases to trimming and J lost 4 bases, with 15 bases between them. This CDR3 contains 15 residues. The germline gives CDR1 MNHEY, CDR2 SMNVEV (reference sequence). The CDR3 loop is CASSLDPRGGYGYTF. The DNA for the CDR3 is TGTGCCAGCAGTTTGGACCCGAGGGGCGGCTATGGCTACACCTTC.

This clonotype was found once. The junction differs from germline at one of its ends, possibly a read error. V usage is TRBV7-2 and J usage is TRBJ2-1, with TRBD1 matching 8 bases. Looked up from germline, CDR1 is SGHTA and CDR2 is FQGNSA. The CDR3 extends over 18 amino acids. DNA for the CDR3: TGTGCCAGCAGCTATAGAGGGGGCCAGGGGGCTTCCTACGATGAGCAGTTCTTC. This gives the protein CASSYRGGQGASYDEQFF. Full variable domain (outside the CDR3, taken from reference TRBV7-2 and TRBJ2-1): GAGVSQSPSNKVTEKGKDVELRCDPISGHTALYWYRQSLGQGLEFLIYFQGNSAPDKSGLPSDRFSAERTGGSVSTLTIQRTQQEDSAVYLCASSYRGGQGASYDEQFFGPGTRLTVL.

This clonotype was detected ten times or more. The rearrangement uses TRBV11-2 and TRBJ2-4; D is unresolved. This CDR3 has 11 amino acids. With 2 bases removed from V and 8 bases from J, the gap between germline ends came to 4 bases. Germline V gene data show CDR1 as SGHAT and CDR2 as FQNNGV. The CDR3 loop is CASSLTDIQYF. Written as DNA, the CDR3 is TGTGCCAGCAGCTTAACAGACATTCAGTACTTC.

The chain combines TRBV7-9 with TRBJ2-3; D remains unclear. CDR3 length equals 17 residues. CDR1 and CDR2 from the germline V gene are SEHNR and FQNEAQ (reference sequence). V was trimmed by 0 bases and J by 1 base, leaving 14 bases between them. The CDR3 is CASSLALEHSGTDTQYF. As DNA, the CDR3 is TGTGCCAGCAGCTTAGCGCTCGAGCACTCTGGCACAGATACGCAGTATTTT.

In regard to this clonotype: The junction shows a germline mismatch at one end, possibly a read error. The chain recombines TRBV5-1 with TRBJ1-1; 9 bases map to TRBD1. CDR3 length: 15 amino acids. Germline V lookup: CDR1 SGHRS, CDR2 YFSETQ. In nucleotides, the CDR3 is TGTGCCAGCAGCTTGGACAGGGGCCTGAACACTGAAGCTTTCTTT. It translates to CASSLDRGLNTEAFF.

The sample holds a few counts of this clonotype. The chain is built from TRBV6-1 and TRBJ1-1; D is perhaps TRBD1 (5 bases). The V gene's germline CDR1 is MNHNS and CDR2 SASEGT. This CDR3 comprises 14 residues. V lost 2 bases and J lost 4, with 11 bases in between. The DNA of the CDR3 is TGTGCCAGCAGTGAAATCGGGGGAGGCACTGAAGCTTTCTTT. It is translated as CASSEIGGGTEAFF.

V gene TRBV20-1 combines with J gene TRBJ2-3; D is undetermined. Germline lookup yields CDR1 DFQATT and CDR2 SNEGSKA (reference sequence). Trimming cost V 6 bases and J 4 bases, with 20 bases left between them. This CDR3 has 15 residues. For the CDR3, the DNA is TGCAGTGCAGTTAACTCAGGCTTTGGCGCAGATACGCAGTATTTT. This codes for CSAVNSGFGADTQYF.

The V call is TRBV6-6, the J call TRBJ1-2; perhaps TRBD1 as D (6 bases). The CDR3 contains 14 residues. Germline CDR1 MNHNY, CDR2 SVGAGI (reference sequence). V was clipped by 0 bases and J by 9 bases, with 14 bases between them. This CDR3 reads CASSYSKGGKSYTF. CDR3 in DNA: TGTGCCAGCAGTTACTCGAAAGGGGGGAAGAGCTACACCTTC.

The chain recombines TRBV12-3 or TRBV12-4 with TRBJ1-2, with D unresolved. Deletions cut 2 bases from V and 8 bases from J, with 12 bases between. This CDR3 region has 13 residues. CDR3 amino acids: CASSLKLGWGYTF. DNA for the CDR3: TGTGCCAGCAGTTTAAAGCTGGGTTGGGGCTACACCTTC.

For the CDR3, the DNA is TGTGCCAGCAGTGAATTTTCTCGGCAGGTGGCTGATACGCAGTATTTT. This translates into CASSEFSRQVADTQYF. V gene TRBV6-1 combines with J gene TRBJ2-3; no definite D call. The germline V and J ends were trimmed by 2 bases and 6 bases, with 18 bases remaining between them. In germline, CDR1 is MNHNS, CDR2 SASEGT. The CDR3 is 16 residues long.

This sequence joins TRBV11-2 and TRBJ2-5; possible D gene TRBD2, 6 bases. V was pared by 1 base and J by 9 bases, with 12 bases between. Per germline, CDR1 SGHAT and CDR2 FQNNGV. The CDR3 is made up of 13 amino acids. The chain's CDR3 is CASSLGQTSSQYF. The CDR3 DNA is TGTGCCAGCAGCTTAGGACAGACTAGTTCCCAGTACTTC.

The rearrangement links TRBV7-8 to TRBJ1-5; TRBD1 is a possible D gene (6 bases). Looked up from germline, CDR1 is SGHVS and CDR2 is FQNEAQ. V dropped 5 bases and J dropped 1 base, with 21 bases sitting between them. CDR3 size: 18 residues. DNA for the CDR3: TGTGCCAGCAGCCCGAGGGAGGCGGGGGGCCGCAGCAATCAGCCCCAGCATTTT. This codes for CASSPREAGGRSNQPQHF.

This chain connects TRBV14 to TRBJ2-1; D ambiguous. Germline assignment: CDR1 SGHDN and CDR2 FVKESK. This CDR3 comprises 13 residues. The V end was cut by 0 bases, the J end by 10 bases, with 10 bases between. In DNA, the CDR3 is TGTGCCAGCAGCCAAGATTGGGGTTGGGAGCAGTTCTTC. Amino acid sequence: CASSQDWGWEQFF.

This clonotype has only a few counts. The chain has TRBV5-4 and TRBJ2-3; no firm D call. The CDR3 has 12 residues. Trimming cost V 7 bases and J 5 bases, with 11 bases left between them. Germline CDR1 SGHNT, CDR2 YYREEE (reference sequence). The CDR3 loop reads CASGSSQDTQYF. Here the CDR3 DNA reads TGTGCCAGCGGTTCGAGCCAAGATACGCAGTATTTT.

V is TRBV12-3 or TRBV12-4 and J is TRBJ2-5; 8 bases align to TRBD2. The CDR3 has 14 residues. Trimming cost V 10 bases and J 5 bases; bases outside gene matches: 12. The CDR3 sequence: CATGSGGSGETQYF. CDR3 nucleotide sequence: TGTGCCACCGGGAGCGGGGGTTCAGGGGAGACCCAGTACTTC.

The chain links TRBV20-1 to TRBJ1-4, with D perhaps TRBD1 (5 bases). Germline CDR1 reads DFQATT; CDR2 reads SNEGSKA (reference sequence). V was trimmed by 8 bases and J by 6 bases, leaving 16 bases between them. CDR3 size: 13 residues. The chain's CDR3 is CSSLRQTDEKLFF. The DNA of the CDR3 is TGCAGTTCGTTACGACAGACAGATGAAAAACTGTTTTTT.

A single count supports this clonotype. This chain links TRBV20-1 with TRBJ1-5; TRBD1 aligns across 12 bases. The length of the CDR3 is 17 residues. Germline assignment: CDR1 DFQATT and CDR2 SNEGSKA (reference sequence). V lost 2 bases and J lost 2; bases outside the gene matches: 7. CDR3 in amino acids: CSARSGQGAKGNQPQHF. The CDR3, as DNA: TGCAGTGCTAGATCGGGACAGGGGGCAAAAGGCAATCAGCCCCAGCATTTT.

The chain uses TRBV29-1 and TRBJ2-7, with D tentatively TRBD2 (6 bases). Germline-derived CDR1 and CDR2 are SQVTM and ANQGSEA. The CDR3 contains 12 residues. With 4 bases removed from V and 5 bases from J, the gap between germline ends came to 12 bases. The CDR3 region is CSVGQGLDEQYF. The CDR3, as DNA: TGCAGCGTTGGGCAGGGACTGGACGAGCAGTACTTC.

The V and J genes are TRBV7-3 and TRBJ2-1, with 13 bases matching TRBD2. CDR3 size: 15 residues. Per the germline V gene, CDR1 is SGHTA and CDR2 is FQGTGA. Germline trimming cut 4 bases from V and 9 bases from J; bases unmatched to any gene: 6. The DNA for the CDR3 is TGTGCCAGCAGCTCTCAACTAGCGGGGGGGCCTGAGCAGTTCTTC. Encoded protein: CASSSQLAGGPEQFF.

The chain combines TRBV5-1 with TRBJ2-4; either TRBD1 or TRBD2 may fit D (6 bases each). This CDR3 spans 16 amino acids. V dropped 2 bases and J dropped 6 bases, with 18 bases sitting between them. Germline assignment: CDR1 SGHRS and CDR2 YFSETQ. DNA for the CDR3: TGCGCCAGCAGCTTAGGTCCGGGGGCGGAGGGAAACATTCAGTACTTC. Encoded protein: CASSLGPGAEGNIQYF.